This T cell receptor (beta chain) was captured in a study of blood T cell repertoires in COVID-19. Only in-frame clones appear in the TCRdb table, and some are missing; sequencing was by immunoSEQ multiplex PCR. Of 250,000 to 400,000 clones listed, around 87% were seen once; the top ten hold under 5.5%. Trimming cost V 3 bases and J 8 bases, with 19 bases left between them. The germline gives CDR1 SGHAT, CDR2 FQNNGV. The CDR3 runs to 15 residues. This sequence joins TRBV11-2 and TRBJ1-1; D unclear. The origin of this receptor is a woman aged 25 to 39 who had recovered from COVID-19. The sequenced sample was PBMCs or T cells enriched from blood (not recorded which). CDR3 coding DNA: TGTGCCAGCAGCTTCCCGGGAGTCGGAAAAGTCGAAGCTTTCTTT. Amino acid sequence: CASSFPGVGKVEAFF. The complete variable domain, with remaining parts taken from reference TRBV11-2 and TRBJ1-1, reads EAGVAQSPRYKIIEKRQSVAFWCNPISGHATLYWYQQILGQGPKLLIQFQNNGVVDDSQLPKDRFSAERLKGVDSTLKIQPAKLEDSAVYLCASSFPGVGKVEAFFGQGTRLTVV.